This T cell receptor (beta chain) was sequenced during a study of cytomegalovirus exposure and HLA in healthy donors. Overall study findings and caveats: Using a false discovery rate of 0.05, a later analysis showed that 16,951 TCR beta sequences were associated with HLA alleles.

The study ran its PCR with 60 Vbeta and 13 Jbeta primers. Sequenced by immunoSEQ multiplex PCR; TCRdb stores in-frame clones only, minus some. This table holds fewer than 150,000 clones, 80% found once. As to this clone: The antigen remains unidentified.

This CDR3 contains 22 residues. The sample was PBMCs. V is TRBV1 and J is TRBJ2-7; the DNA was not compared with TRBD2, the D call given in the table. TRBV1 is deemed a pseudogene. The TCR originated in a female donor in good health and CMV-seronegative. Here the CDR3 DNA reads TGCACCAGCAGCCCAACGACGCGGAATAGCTTACCGGGACTAGCGGAGACCTACGAGCAGTACTTC. It translates to CTSSPTTRNSLPGLAETYEQYF.